Presented here are 4 T cell receptor beta chains from one specimen sequenced in a study of cytomegalovirus exposure and HLA in healthy donors. A multiplex PCR was run with 60 Vbeta primers and 13 Jbeta primers. Sequencing used immunoSEQ multiplex PCR; TCRdb keeps in-frame clones, though not all of them. Seen here are about 170,000 clones, approximately 81% observed once, and the top ten hold about 1.5%. Source material: PBMCs. These receptors came from a male donor in good health and CMV-seronegative.

This sequence joins TRBV5-6 and TRBJ1-3; D call uncertain. The V gene's germline CDR1 is SGHDT and CDR2 YYEEEE. This CDR3 is 16 amino acids long. V shed 0 bases and J shed 1 base, with 11 bases lying between them. The CDR3 reads CASSLAPFSSGNTIYF. CDR3 coding DNA: TGTGCCAGCAGCTTGGCCCCCTTTTCTTCTGGAAACACCATATATTTT. The full variable domain, with the rest looked up from reference TRBV5-6 and TRBJ1-3, is DAGVTQSPTHLIKTRGQQVTLRCSPKSGHDTVSWYQQALGQGPQFIFQYYEEEERQRGNFPDRFSGHQFPNYSSELNVNALLLGDSALYLCASSLAPFSSGNTIYFGEGSWLTVV.

This rearrangement joins TRBV4-3 to TRBJ2-3; 7 positions match TRBD2. Trimming cost V 3 bases and J 3 bases; bases outside gene matches: 3. Germline V gene data show CDR1 as LGHNA and CDR2 as YSLEER. The CDR3 is made up of 14 amino acids. CDR3 residues: CASSHGLGTDTQYF. As DNA, the CDR3 is TGCGCCAGCAGCCACGGACTAGGAACAGATACGCAGTATTTT.

The rearrangement joins TRBV9 to TRBJ2-2; D might be TRBD1 (5 bases). The CDR3 runs to 13 residues. Germline-derived CDR1 and CDR2 are SGDLS and YYNGEE. V was cut by 1 base and J by 7 bases, with 8 bases left in between. This CDR3 reads CASSVTDNGELFF. The CDR3 DNA reads as TGTGCCAGCAGCGTAACGGACAACGGGGAGCTGTTTTTT.

As DNA, the CDR3 is TGTGCCAGCAGTGCCTCCACTAGCGTACGATCCTACAATGAGCAGTTCTTC. Translating gives CASSASTSVRSYNEQFF. This chain connects TRBV28 to TRBJ2-1; 7 nucleotides match TRBD2. The CDR3 has 17 amino acids. The germline V gene encodes CDR1 MDHEN and CDR2 SYDVKM. V lost 5 bases to trimming and J lost 1 base; unmatched junction nucleotides: 11.